This T cell receptor beta chain was profiled in a study of response to subunit inactivated influenza vaccine. TCRdb independently ran MiXCR on the RT-PCR reads; one entry per CDR3 protein. The sample yields about 700,000 distinct CDR3 sequences, about 14% seen once. Study findings and constraints: Few additional T cells are recruited per seasonal influenza vaccination, authors suggested.

The CDR3 totals 15 residues. Germline assignment: CDR1 SGHTA and CDR2 FQGNSA. Between the trimmed V and J ends, which lost 1 base and 0 bases, there was a span of 10 bases. As regards this clonotype: Its matching antigen is unknown.

V and J are TRBV7-2 and TRBJ2-7; D may be TRBD1 (5 bases). The TCR originated in a man aged 45-60 years who received an inactivated influenza vaccine. The sample in question was PBMCs from blood, obtained 14 days before vaccination. In DNA form, the CDR3 reads TGTGCCAGCAGCTTAGGGGGCAGTAGCTCCTACGAGCAGTACTTC. Amino acids: CASSLGGSSSYEQYF. The full variable domain, its missing parts supplied by reference TRBV7-2 and TRBJ2-7, is GAGVSQSPSNKVTEKGKDVELRCDPISGHTALYWYRQSLGQGLEFLIYFQGNSAPDKSGLPSDRFSAERTGGSVSTLTIQRTQQEDSAVYLCASSLGGSSSYEQYFGPGTRLTVT.